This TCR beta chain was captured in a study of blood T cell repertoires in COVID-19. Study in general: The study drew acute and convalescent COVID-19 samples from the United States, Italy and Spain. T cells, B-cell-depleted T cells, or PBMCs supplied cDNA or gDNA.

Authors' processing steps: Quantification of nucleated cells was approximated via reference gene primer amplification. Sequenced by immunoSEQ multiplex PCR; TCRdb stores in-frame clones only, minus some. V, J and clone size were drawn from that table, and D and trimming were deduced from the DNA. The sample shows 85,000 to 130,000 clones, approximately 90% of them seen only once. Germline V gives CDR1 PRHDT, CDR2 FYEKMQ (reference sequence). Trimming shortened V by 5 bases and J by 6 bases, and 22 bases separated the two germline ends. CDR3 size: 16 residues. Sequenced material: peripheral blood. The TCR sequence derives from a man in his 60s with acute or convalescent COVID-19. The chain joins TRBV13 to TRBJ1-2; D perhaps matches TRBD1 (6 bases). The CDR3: CASSPSVGRGVNGYTF. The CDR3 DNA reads TGTGCCAGCAGCCCCTCGGTCGGCAGGGGAGTAAATGGCTACACCTTC.